Listed below are T cell receptor beta chains from one sample, sequenced in a study of blood T cell repertoires in COVID-19. Only in-frame clones appear in the TCRdb table, and some are missing; sequencing was by immunoSEQ multiplex PCR. The top ten hold around 2.2% of the sample, which has some 50,000 clones, around 86% seen once. The specimen was peripheral blood. The source is a woman older than 75 with COVID-19, enrolled during active disease. Both conserved end residues are part of each CDR3. A D gene is named only where the DNA matches it firmly. Expanded clones are given a class, and other clones once, few, many or no size at all.

J: TRBJ1-1; V: TRBV29-1; size: -; D: -; length: 13; CDR3: CSVDTAMNTEAFF; DNA: TGCAGCGTTGATACAGCCATGAACACTGAAGCTTTCTTT
J: TRBJ1-1; V: TRBV5-1; size: -; D: -; length: 15; CDR3: CASSLGGLMGTEAFF; DNA: TGCGCCAGCAGCTTGGGTGGGCTGATGGGCACTGAAGCTTTCTTT
J: TRBJ1-5; V: TRBV23-1; size: -; D: -; length: 17; CDR3: CASRHLVLRRSNQPQHF; DNA: TGCGCCAGCAGACATCTGGTATTGAGGAGGAGCAATCAGCCCCAGCATTTT
J: TRBJ2-7; V: TRBV7-9; size: -; D: -; length: 13; CDR3: CASTRGGSYEQYF; DNA: TGTGCCAGCACGAGAGGGGGCTCCTACGAGCAGTACTTC
J: TRBJ1-6; V: TRBV10-3; size: -; D: -; length: 13; CDR3: CAISDRINSPLHF; DNA: TGTGCCATCAGCGACAGAATTAATTCACCCCTCCACTTT
J: TRBJ2-5; V: TRBV6-4; size: once; D: TRBD2; length: 15; CDR3: CASSDPSGDQETQYF; DNA: TGTGCCAGCAGTGACCCTAGCGGGGACCAAGAGACCCAGTACTTC
J: TRBJ1-1; V: TRBV19; size: -; D: -; length: 17; CDR3: CASSTLRGFALNTEAFF; DNA: TGTGCCAGTAGTACCTTAAGGGGGTTTGCCCTGAACACTGAAGCTTTCTTT
J: TRBJ1-6; V: TRBV7-9; size: few; D: TRBD1; length: 17; CDR3: CASSLGPRDRPNSPLHF; DNA: TGTGCCAGCAGCTTAGGCCCCCGGGACAGACCTAATTCACCCCTCCACTTT
J: TRBJ1-2; V: TRBV25-1; size: -; D: TRBD1; length: 13; CDR3: CASSFQGALGYTF; DNA: TGTGCCAGCAGCTTCCAGGGGGCGCTTGGCTACACCTTC
J: TRBJ1-6; V: TRBV12-3/TRBV12-4; size: -; D: -; length: 13; CDR3: CASTRTDNSPLHF; DNA: TGTGCCAGCACGCGGACAGATAATTCACCCCTCCACTTT
J: TRBJ1-4; V: TRBV13; size: -; D: TRBD1; length: 19; CDR3: CASSSYRDRETATNEKLFF; DNA: TGTGCCAGCAGCTCTTACCGGGACAGGGAAACTGCAACTAATGAAAAACTGTTTTTT
J: TRBJ2-1; V: TRBV4-1; size: -; D: -; length: 13; CDR3: CASSQSVYNEQFF; DNA: TGCGCCAGCAGCCAATCGGTCTACAATGAGCAGTTCTTC
J: TRBJ1-1; V: TRBV7-8; size: -; D: -; length: 15; CDR3: CASSFWAGTNTEAFF; DNA: TGTGCCAGCAGCTTTTGGGCAGGAACGAACACTGAAGCTTTCTTT
J: TRBJ1-2; V: TRBV6-4; size: -; D: TRBD1; length: 17; CDR3: CASSGEWTGEDWYGYTF; DNA: TGTGCCAGCAGTGGAGAATGGACAGGCGAGGATTGGTATGGCTACACCTTC
J: TRBJ1-4; V: TRBV29-1; size: -; D: TRBD1; length: 15; CDR3: CSANRPGQGNEKLFF; DNA: TGCAGCGCAAACCGGCCGGGACAGGGGAATGAAAAACTGTTTTTT
J: TRBJ2-2; V: TRBV7-2; size: once; D: TRBD1; length: 16; CDR3: CASSRRPGTAAGELFF; DNA: TGTGCCAGCAGCCGCCGTCCCGGGACAGCGGCCGGGGAGCTGTTTTTT
J: TRBJ1-3; V: TRBV18; size: -; D: -; length: 14; CDR3: CASSPDSAGNTIYF; DNA: TGTGCCAGCTCACCAGATTCGGCTGGAAACACCATATATTTT
J: TRBJ2-1; V: TRBV3-1/TRBV3-2; size: -; D: TRBD2; length: 15; CDR3: CASSQVGGGDNEQFF; DNA: TGTGCCAGCAGCCAAGTCGGCGGGGGAGACAATGAGCAGTTCTTC
J: TRBJ1-1; V: TRBV18; size: -; D: -; length: 12; CDR3: CASSPDRSEAFF; DNA: TGTGCCAGCTCGCCAGACAGGTCTGAAGCTTTCTTT
J: TRBJ1-1; V: TRBV28; size: -; D: TRBD1; length: 14; CDR3: CASSLRQGKTEAFF; DNA: TGTGCCAGCAGTTTGAGACAGGGGAAAACTGAAGCTTTCTTT
J: TRBJ2-7; V: TRBV6-6; size: -; D: TRBD2; length: 14; CDR3: CASTTNSGGYEQYF; DNA: TGTGCCAGCACTACCAATTCGGGGGGCTACGAGCAGTACTTC
J: TRBJ2-1; V: TRBV29-1; size: -; D: TRBD1; length: 14; CDR3: CSVSGQGAYNEQFF; DNA: TGCAGCGTTTCCGGACAGGGCGCCTACAATGAGCAGTTCTTC
J: TRBJ1-1; V: TRBV25-1; size: -; D: -; length: 15; CDR3: CASSPSGGGFTEAFF; DNA: TGTGCCAGCAGTCCTTCGGGGGGAGGTTTCACTGAAGCTTTCTTT
J: TRBJ1-2; V: TRBV6-6; size: few; D: -; length: 17; CDR3: CASSPRQPQGRRHGYTF; DNA: TGTGCCAGCAGTCCCAGACAACCACAGGGTAGAAGGCATGGCTACACCTTC
J: TRBJ1-2; V: TRBV19; size: -; D: -; length: 15; CDR3: CASSIIARGSYGYTF; DNA: TGTGCCAGTAGTATAATCGCCAGGGGAAGCTATGGCTACACCTTC
J: TRBJ2-1; V: TRBV18; size: -; D: -; length: 14; CDR3: CASSAPPQGSEQFF; DNA: TGTGCCAGCTCAGCACCGCCTCAGGGCAGTGAGCAGTTCTTC
J: TRBJ2-2; V: TRBV28; size: once; D: -; length: 14; CDR3: CASSASRVSGELFF; DNA: TGTGCCAGCAGTGCATCAAGAGTCTCCGGGGAGCTGTTTTTT
J: TRBJ2-5; V: TRBV5-4; size: -; D: TRBD2; length: 13; CDR3: CASREGEGETQYF; DNA: TGTGCCAGTCGGGAAGGGGAGGGGGAGACCCAGTACTTC
J: TRBJ1-6; V: TRBV19; size: -; D: -; length: 17; CDR3: CASSIGPLSSYNSPLHF; DNA: TGTGCCAGTAGTATAGGGCCCCTCAGCTCCTATAATTCACCCCTCCACTTT
J: TRBJ1-1; V: TRBV30; size: -; D: -; length: 15; CDR3: CAWSVQSAGSTEAFF; DNA: TGTGCCTGGAGTGTACAATCAGCAGGCAGCACTGAAGCTTTCTTT
J: TRBJ2-5; V: TRBV6-5; size: once; D: TRBD2; length: 16; CDR3: CASSYYLAGGVETQYF; DNA: TGTGCCAGCAGTTACTATCTAGCGGGGGGTGTGGAGACCCAGTACTTC
J: TRBJ2-5; V: TRBV6-5; size: -; D: TRBD2; length: 14; CDR3: CASSKAGGGETQYF; DNA: TGTGCCAGCAGTAAGGCGGGGGGAGGAGAGACCCAGTACTTC
J: TRBJ1-5; V: TRBV7-8; size: -; D: -; length: 15; CDR3: CASSTQGFSNQPQHF; DNA: TGTGCCAGCAGCACCCAGGGCTTTAGCAATCAGCCCCAGCATTTT
J: TRBJ1-2; V: TRBV30; size: once; D: TRBD1; length: 14; CDR3: CAWGRQGMGYGYTF; DNA: TGTGCCTGGGGGCGACAGGGAATGGGCTATGGCTACACCTTC
J: TRBJ1-5; V: TRBV6-1; size: -; D: -; length: 18; CDR3: CASSERSITGSRNQPQHF; DNA: TGTGCCAGCAGTGAAAGGAGCATCACAGGGTCTAGGAATCAGCCCCAGCATTTT
J: TRBJ1-1; V: TRBV4-1; size: -; D: TRBD1; length: 17; CDR3: CASSHGGTGGVRTEAFF; DNA: TGCGCCAGCAGCCACGGCGGGACAGGGGGCGTTAGGACTGAAGCTTTCTTT
J: TRBJ2-1; V: TRBV6-2/TRBV6-3; size: -; D: TRBD2; length: 15; CDR3: CASSPPGGGVDEQFF; DNA: TGTGCCAGCAGTCCGCCCGGCGGGGGGGTGGATGAGCAGTTCTTC
J: TRBJ2-1; V: TRBV28; size: -; D: -; length: 16; CDR3: CASSPGRGTDTNEQFF; DNA: TGTGCCAGCAGTCCAGGGAGGGGGACCGACACCAATGAGCAGTTCTTC
J: TRBJ2-3; V: TRBV5-1; size: -; D: TRBD1; length: 15; CDR3: CASSSQGQAANTQYF; DNA: TGCGCCAGCAGCTCCCAGGGACAGGCGGCGAATACGCAGTATTTT
J: TRBJ1-2; V: TRBV2; size: -; D: -; length: 13; CDR3: CASSEGAGLGYTF; DNA: TGTGCCAGCAGTGAAGGTGCAGGTCTTGGCTACACCTTC
J: TRBJ2-1; V: TRBV7-9; size: -; D: -; length: 15; CDR3: CASSLGTGSYNEQFF; DNA: TGTGCCAGCAGCTTAGGTACGGGCTCCTACAATGAGCAGTTCTTC